One sample yielded the 3 T cell receptor beta chains listed below, sequenced in a study of cytomegalovirus exposure and HLA in healthy donors (dated by TCRdb to the late 2010s). Library preparation was by the immunoSEQ multiplex PCR assay. For the multiplex PCR, a mixture combining 60 forward primers for TCR Vbeta segments and 13 reverse primers for TCR Jbeta segments was used. The table comes from immuneACCESS by way of TCRdb, which keeps in-frame sequences with V and J called. Part of the clones is missing from these tables; in studies checked, under half for an unresolved V gene and the rest for unknown reasons. Recorded for this sample are over 150,000 clones; roughly three quarters of them occurred a single time. The ten top clones hold approximately 8% of the sample. The sample consisted of PBMCs. The receptors here all came from a man aged 30 to 45 in good health and CMV-seropositive.

The chain carries TRBV25-1 and TRBJ2-5; 9 bases match TRBD2. Unmatched junction bases numbered 7, after V lost 0 bases and J lost 5 bases. CDR3 length: 16 residues. Looked up from germline, CDR1 is MGHDK and CDR2 is SYGVNS. CDR3 bases: TGTGCCAGCAGTGAATATCTTGGGACTAGCTTGGAGACCCAGTACTTC. Its protein is CASSEYLGTSLETQYF.

This rearrangement joins TRBV10-2 to TRBJ1-3; D gene uncertain. The germline gives CDR1 WSHSY, CDR2 SAAADI. V was trimmed by 4 bases and J by 0 bases, leaving 10 bases between them. This CDR3 contains 15 residues. The CDR3 reads CASSGEAFSGNTIYF. DNA for the CDR3: TGCGCCAGCAGTGGAGAGGCTTTCTCTGGAAACACCATATATTTT.

The chain couples TRBV5-4 to TRBJ2-1, with 10 nucleotides matching TRBD2. CDR1 is SGHNT, CDR2 YYREEE, per germline (reference sequence). The CDR3 sequence is 15 residues long. After removal of 4 bases from V and 2 bases from J, the junction contained 3 bases not matched to a gene. The CDR3 DNA reads TGTGCCAGCAGCACAGCGGGAGGGCCCTACAATGAGCAGTTCTTC. Its translation: CASSTAGGPYNEQFF. Looking up the rest from reference TRBV5-4 and TRBJ2-1 gives the full variable domain: ETGVTQSPTHLIKTRGQQVTLRCSSQSGHNTVSWYQQALGQGPQFIFQYYREEENGRGNFPPRFSGLQFPNYSSELNVNALELDDSALYLCASSTAGGPYNEQFFGPGTRLTVL.